This T cell receptor (beta chain) was sequenced during a study of identical twins. Findings of the study overall: Not following the same donors, the study drew its conclusions from cross-sectional statistical analysis.

With regard to this clonotype: Antigen: not known.

The V gene's germline CDR1 is SQVTM and CDR2 ANQGSEA. Unmatched junction bases numbered 5, after V lost 2 bases and J lost 2 bases. The CDR3 consists of 14 residues. Each CDR3 protein gets one entry after TCRdb re-called the 5' RACE reads with MiXCR. Of approximately 280,000 distinct CDR3 sequences in the sample, 6.5% to 9.5% are singletons; the top ten hold around 2.1%. Another study also made use of these data, one on yellow fever vaccine responses in identical twins.

The clonotype was recovered from a woman under 30 in good health. This chain connects TRBV29-1 to TRBJ2-5; TRBD1 matches 7 bases. The sample comprised memory (CD45RO+) T cells sorted from blood. The DNA for the CDR3 is TGCAGCGTTGAATGGGTGGACAGGCAAGAGACCCAGTACTTC. This codes for CSVEWVDRQETQYF.